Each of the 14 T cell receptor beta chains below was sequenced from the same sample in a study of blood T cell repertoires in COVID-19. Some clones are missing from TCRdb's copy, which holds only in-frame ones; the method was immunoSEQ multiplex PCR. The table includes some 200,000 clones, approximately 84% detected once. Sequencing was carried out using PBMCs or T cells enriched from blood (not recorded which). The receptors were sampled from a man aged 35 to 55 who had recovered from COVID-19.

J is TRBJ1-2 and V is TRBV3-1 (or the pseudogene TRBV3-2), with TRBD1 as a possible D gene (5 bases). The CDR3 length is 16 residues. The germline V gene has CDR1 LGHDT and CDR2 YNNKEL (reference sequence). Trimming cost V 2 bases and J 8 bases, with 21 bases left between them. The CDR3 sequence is CASSQFGGTLAGGYTF. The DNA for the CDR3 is TGTGCCAGCAGCCAATTTGGAGGGACCCTCGCGGGAGGCTACACCTTC.

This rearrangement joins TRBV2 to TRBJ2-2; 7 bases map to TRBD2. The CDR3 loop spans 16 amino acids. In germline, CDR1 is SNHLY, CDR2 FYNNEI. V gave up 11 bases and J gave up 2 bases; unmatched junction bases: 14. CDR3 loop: CAAFYGGGVNTGELFF. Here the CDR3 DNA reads TGTGCCGCTTTCTATGGGGGAGGGGTAAACACCGGGGAGCTGTTTTTT.

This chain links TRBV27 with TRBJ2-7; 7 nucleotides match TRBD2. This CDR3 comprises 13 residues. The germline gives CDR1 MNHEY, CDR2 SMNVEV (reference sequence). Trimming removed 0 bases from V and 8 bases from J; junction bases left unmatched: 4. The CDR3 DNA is TGTGCCAGCAGTTTATCGTGGGGGGGAAAGCAGTACTTC. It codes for CASSLSWGGKQYF.

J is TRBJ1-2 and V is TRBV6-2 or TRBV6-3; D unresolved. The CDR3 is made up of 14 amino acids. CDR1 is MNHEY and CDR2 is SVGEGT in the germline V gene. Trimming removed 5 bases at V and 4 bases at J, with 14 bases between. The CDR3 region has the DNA TGTGCCAGCAGTCCACTGGAGGGCGCCTATGGCTACACCTTC. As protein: CASSPLEGAYGYTF.

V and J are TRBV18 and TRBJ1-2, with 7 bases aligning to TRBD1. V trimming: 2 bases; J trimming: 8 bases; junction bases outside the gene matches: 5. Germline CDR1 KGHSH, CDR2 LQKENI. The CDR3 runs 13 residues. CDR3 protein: CASSPEGARGYTF. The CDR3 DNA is TGTGCCAGCTCACCAGAGGGGGCCCGCGGCTACACCTTC.

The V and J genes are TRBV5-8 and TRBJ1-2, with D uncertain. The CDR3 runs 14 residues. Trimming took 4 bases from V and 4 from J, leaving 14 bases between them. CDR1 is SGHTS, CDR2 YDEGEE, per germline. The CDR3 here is CASSRSVYVYGYTF. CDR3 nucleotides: TGTGCCAGCAGCCGATCGGTGTATGTCTATGGCTACACCTTC.

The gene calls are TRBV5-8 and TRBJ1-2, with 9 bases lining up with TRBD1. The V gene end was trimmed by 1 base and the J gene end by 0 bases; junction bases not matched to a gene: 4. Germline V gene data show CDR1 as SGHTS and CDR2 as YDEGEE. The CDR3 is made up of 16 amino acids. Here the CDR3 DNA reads TGTGCCAGCAGCTTGTTCGGACAGGGGACTAACTATGGCTACACCTTC. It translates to CASSLFGQGTNYGYTF.

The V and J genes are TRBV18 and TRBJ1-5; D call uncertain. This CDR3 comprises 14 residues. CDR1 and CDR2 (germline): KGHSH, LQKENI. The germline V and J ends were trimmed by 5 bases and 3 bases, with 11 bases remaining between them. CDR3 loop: CASSIDGVNQPQHF. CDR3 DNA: TGTGCCAGCTCAATAGACGGGGTCAATCAGCCCCAGCATTTT.

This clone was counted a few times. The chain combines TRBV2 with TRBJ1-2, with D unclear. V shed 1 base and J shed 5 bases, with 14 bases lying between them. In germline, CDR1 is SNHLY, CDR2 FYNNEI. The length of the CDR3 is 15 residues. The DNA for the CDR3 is TGTGCCAGCAGTGAAGTAGGCCGCTCGGAGTATGGCTACACCTTC. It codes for CASSEVGRSEYGYTF.

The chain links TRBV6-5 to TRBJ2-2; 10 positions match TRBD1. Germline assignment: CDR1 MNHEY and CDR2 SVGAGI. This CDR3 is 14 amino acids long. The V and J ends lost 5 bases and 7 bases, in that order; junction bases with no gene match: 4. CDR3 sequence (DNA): TGTGCCAGCAGTCGACAGGGGGCCAGCGGGGAGCTGTTTTTT. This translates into CASSRQGASGELFF.

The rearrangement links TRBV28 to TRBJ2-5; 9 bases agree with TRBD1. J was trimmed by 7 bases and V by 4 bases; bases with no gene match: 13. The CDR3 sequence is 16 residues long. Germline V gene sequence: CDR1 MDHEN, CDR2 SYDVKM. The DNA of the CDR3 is TGTGCCAGCAGTTCTTCCGGGACAGGGACGGCGTGGACCCAGTACTTC. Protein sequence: CASSSSGTGTAWTQYF.

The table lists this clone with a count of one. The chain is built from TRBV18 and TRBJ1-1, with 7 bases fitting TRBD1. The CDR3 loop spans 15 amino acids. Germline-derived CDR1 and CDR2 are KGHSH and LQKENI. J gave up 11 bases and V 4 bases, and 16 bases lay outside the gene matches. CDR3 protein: CASSRLQGPTPGAFF. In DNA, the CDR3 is TGTGCCAGCTCACGGTTACAGGGGCCAACCCCTGGGGCTTTCTTT.

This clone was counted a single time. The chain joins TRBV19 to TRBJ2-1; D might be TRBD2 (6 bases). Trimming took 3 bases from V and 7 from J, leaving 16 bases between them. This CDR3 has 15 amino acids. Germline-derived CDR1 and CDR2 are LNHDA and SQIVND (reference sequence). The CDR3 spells CASSIGGVRSNEQFF. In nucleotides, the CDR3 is TGTGCCAGTAGTATCGGCGGGGTTAGGTCGAATGAGCAGTTCTTC.

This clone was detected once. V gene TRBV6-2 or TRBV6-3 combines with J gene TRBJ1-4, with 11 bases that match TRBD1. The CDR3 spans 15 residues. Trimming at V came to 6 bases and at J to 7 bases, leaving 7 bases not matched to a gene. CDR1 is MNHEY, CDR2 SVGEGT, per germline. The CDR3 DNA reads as TGTGCCAGCAGCTCAGGGACAGGGGGGACTGAAAAACTGTTTTTT. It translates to CASSSGTGGTEKLFF.